The rows below give T cell receptor beta chains drawn from one sample of a study of T cell responses to AZD1222 COVID-19 vaccine. TCRdb's copy holds only in-frame clones and misses some; the assay was immunoSEQ multiplex PCR. The table lists about 140,000 clones, 88% of them singletons. This specimen was peripheral blood, taken 28 days after the second AZD1222 dose. The receptors here all came from an adult who received the AZD1222 COVID-19 vaccine. The CDR3 runs from the conserved cysteine through the conserved F or W. Fields, in order: D gene, J gene, clone size, V gene, CDR3 DNA, CDR3 protein. The D gene is left open where the match is weak. Clone size is not always given. Where it is, it says once, few, many or a class for expanded clones.

D gene: NA
J gene: TRBJ2-3
clone size: NA
V gene: TRBV28
CDR3 DNA: TGTGCCAGCAGTTTTTCGTCCGCAGATACGCAGTATTTT
CDR3 protein: CASSFSSADTQYF

D gene: TRBD2
J gene: TRBJ2-2
clone size: NA
V gene: TRBV5-4
CDR3 DNA: TGTGCCAGCAGCCCTGGACAGCGGGGGCGGACCGGGGAGCTGTTTTTT
CDR3 protein: CASSPGQRGRTGELFF

D gene: TRBD1
J gene: TRBJ1-2
clone size: NA
V gene: TRBV6-7
CDR3 DNA: TGTGCCAGCAAGATTGGGGGAGGGGGCCAGAGAAGCTACACCTTC
CDR3 protein: CASKIGGGGQRSYTF

D gene: NA
J gene: TRBJ1-3
clone size: NA
V gene: TRBV19
CDR3 DNA: TGTGCCAGTAGTAACCCCGGCTCTGGAAACACCATATATTTT
CDR3 protein: CASSNPGSGNTIYF

D gene: TRBD1
J gene: TRBJ1-4
clone size: NA
V gene: TRBV19
CDR3 DNA: TGTGCCAGTAGTATGGGACAGGGCTTGAATGAAAAACTGTTTTTT
CDR3 protein: CASSMGQGLNEKLFF

D gene: NA
J gene: TRBJ2-1
clone size: NA
V gene: TRBV28
CDR3 DNA: TGTGCCAGCAGCATCTCTTCCGGAACCTACAATGAGCAGTTCTTC
CDR3 protein: CASSISSGTYNEQFF

D gene: TRBD1
J gene: TRBJ2-7
clone size: NA
V gene: TRBV7-2
CDR3 DNA: TGTGCCAGCAGCCTCAAGACAGGGACCTACGAGCAGTACTTC
CDR3 protein: CASSLKTGTYEQYF

D gene: TRBD1
J gene: TRBJ1-4
clone size: NA
V gene: TRBV15
CDR3 DNA: TGTGCCACCCAGAAAGGGACAGGCAGGGAAAAACTGTTTTTT
CDR3 protein: CATQKGTGREKLFF

D gene: NA
J gene: TRBJ2-3
clone size: once
V gene: TRBV10-1
CDR3 DNA: TGCGCCAGCAGTGAGAGGAGGGGGCTCGATACGCAGTATTTT
CDR3 protein: CASSERRGLDTQYF

D gene: TRBD2
J gene: TRBJ2-5
clone size: NA
V gene: TRBV29-1
CDR3 DNA: TGCAGCGTTGATGGCGGGGGGGCAGGGGAGACCCAGTACTTC
CDR3 protein: CSVDGGGAGETQYF

D gene: NA
J gene: TRBJ2-1
clone size: few
V gene: TRBV5-4
CDR3 DNA: TGTGCCAGCAGCTTCCGACAGAATCGGAACAATGAGCAGTTCTTC
CDR3 protein: CASSFRQNRNNEQFF

D gene: NA
J gene: TRBJ1-5
clone size: NA
V gene: TRBV28
CDR3 DNA: TGTGCCAGCAGGGTCGGGGGTTCCCCATACAATCAGCCCCAGCATTTT
CDR3 protein: CASRVGGSPYNQPQHF

D gene: TRBD1
J gene: TRBJ1-2
clone size: NA
V gene: TRBV5-1
CDR3 DNA: TGCGCCAGCAGCCTTAACGATCAACGGACAGGGGTCTATGGCTACACCTTC
CDR3 protein: CASSLNDQRTGVYGYTF

D gene: NA
J gene: TRBJ1-5
clone size: NA
V gene: TRBV7-2
CDR3 DNA: TGTGCCAGCAGCTTAAGCGGCAGGCTCAATCAGCCCCAGCATTTT
CDR3 protein: CASSLSGRLNQPQHF

D gene: NA
J gene: TRBJ1-4
clone size: once
V gene: TRBV1
CDR3 DNA: TGCACCAGCAGCCATGATCCTAGGGAGGTCCTCCGGGAAAAACTGTTTTTT
CDR3 protein: CTSSHDPREVLREKLFF

D gene: NA
J gene: TRBJ1-4
clone size: NA
V gene: TRBV19
CDR3 DNA: TGTGCCAGTAGTGTGCAGGGGAATGAAAAACTGTTTTTT
CDR3 protein: CASSVQGNEKLFF

D gene: NA
J gene: TRBJ2-1
clone size: NA
V gene: TRBV18
CDR3 DNA: TGTGCCAGCTCACCTCTAGCCGTAGACAATGAGCAGTTCTTC
CDR3 protein: CASSPLAVDNEQFF

D gene: TRBD1
J gene: TRBJ1-1
clone size: NA
V gene: TRBV4-2
CDR3 DNA: TGTGCCAGCAGCCCCTCGACAGGGGGCAATTTTGTTTTCACTGAAGCTTTCTTT
CDR3 protein: CASSPSTGGNFVFTEAFF

D gene: NA
J gene: TRBJ2-2
clone size: NA
V gene: TRBV6-5
CDR3 DNA: TGTGCCAGCAGTTACACGGGGACCGGGGAGCTGTTTTTT
CDR3 protein: CASSYTGTGELFF

D gene: NA
J gene: TRBJ1-5
clone size: NA
V gene: TRBV5-6
CDR3 DNA: TGTGCCAGCAGCACCTATCAGGGAAACCAGCCCCAGCATTTT
CDR3 protein: CASSTYQGNQPQHF

D gene: TRBD2
J gene: TRBJ2-7
clone size: once
V gene: TRBV25-1
CDR3 DNA: TGTGCCAGCAGCGACGCGAGCGGGACTTACTACGAGCAGTACTTC
CDR3 protein: CASSDASGTYYEQYF

D gene: NA
J gene: TRBJ1-1
clone size: NA
V gene: TRBV6-5
CDR3 DNA: TGTGCCAGCAGTTACTCTGCAGCTCTGAACACTGAAGCTTTCTTT
CDR3 protein: CASSYSAALNTEAFF

D gene: NA
J gene: TRBJ1-2
clone size: few
V gene: TRBV28
CDR3 DNA: TGTGCCAGCAGCATGGTGCCCTATGGCTACACCTTC
CDR3 protein: CASSMVPYGYTF

D gene: NA
J gene: TRBJ1-4
clone size: NA
V gene: TRBV30
CDR3 DNA: TGTGCCTGGAGTCATACAGTTGAAAAACTGTTTTTT
CDR3 protein: CAWSHTVEKLFF

D gene: NA
J gene: TRBJ2-6
clone size: NA
V gene: TRBV19
CDR3 DNA: TGTGCCAGTAGTATAGATGGGGCCCTACCTGGGGCCAACGTCCTGACTTTC
CDR3 protein: CASSIDGALPGANVLTF

D gene: TRBD2
J gene: TRBJ2-7
clone size: NA
V gene: TRBV6-5
CDR3 DNA: TGTGCCAGCAGTTACTCTGGCGGGGGGCGACCCTACGAGCAGTACTTC
CDR3 protein: CASSYSGGGRPYEQYF

D gene: NA
J gene: TRBJ1-2
clone size: NA
V gene: TRBV11-2
CDR3 DNA: TGTGCCAGCAGCTTAGATCCCCATCGGGGCTACACCTTC
CDR3 protein: CASSLDPHRGYTF

D gene: NA
J gene: TRBJ1-6
clone size: NA
V gene: TRBV28
CDR3 DNA: TGTGCCAGCAGTTTAGGTTTGACCTGGGGAAATTCACCCCTCCACTTT
CDR3 protein: CASSLGLTWGNSPLHF

D gene: TRBD2
J gene: TRBJ2-3
clone size: NA
V gene: TRBV3-1/TRBV3-2
CDR3 DNA: TGTGCCAGCGGCGGGGGGCCTAGCACAGATACGCAGTATTTT
CDR3 protein: CASGGGPSTDTQYF

D gene: NA
J gene: TRBJ1-6
clone size: NA
V gene: TRBV28
CDR3 DNA: TGTGCCAGCAGTGCCCAGAGTTATAATTCACCCCTCCACTTT
CDR3 protein: CASSAQSYNSPLHF

D gene: NA
J gene: TRBJ2-1
clone size: NA
V gene: TRBV7-3
CDR3 DNA: TGTGCCAGCAGCTCGACAGGCCCGAGTGAGCAGTTCTTC
CDR3 protein: CASSSTGPSEQFF

D gene: NA
J gene: TRBJ1-1
clone size: NA
V gene: TRBV7-2
CDR3 DNA: TGTGCCAGCAGCTTAGCAGAGGGGTATTGGACTGAAGCTTTCTTT
CDR3 protein: CASSLAEGYWTEAFF

D gene: TRBD1
J gene: TRBJ2-7
clone size: NA
V gene: TRBV10-3
CDR3 DNA: TGTGCCATCAGTGAGTCGGCAGGGGGCGAGTACGAGCAGTACTTC
CDR3 protein: CAISESAGGEYEQYF

D gene: NA
J gene: TRBJ1-1
clone size: NA
V gene: TRBV4-2
CDR3 DNA: TGTGCCAGCAGCCAAGTTAAGAACACTGAAGCTTTCTTT
CDR3 protein: CASSQVKNTEAFF

D gene: NA
J gene: TRBJ1-5
clone size: NA
V gene: TRBV6-6
CDR3 DNA: TGTGCCAGCAGTTACTCATCCCCGAGGGTCGATGAGCCCCAGCATTTT
CDR3 protein: CASSYSSPRVDEPQHF

D gene: TRBD1
J gene: TRBJ1-5
clone size: NA
V gene: TRBV5-6
CDR3 DNA: TGTGCCAGCAGCCTGGGACAGGGCGGACAGCCCCAGCATTTT
CDR3 protein: CASSLGQGGQPQHF

D gene: NA
J gene: TRBJ1-3
clone size: once
V gene: TRBV10-3
CDR3 DNA: TGTGCCACGAAGGGGGAGGGTAGAAACACCATATATTTT
CDR3 protein: CATKGEGRNTIYF

D gene: NA
J gene: TRBJ2-7
clone size: NA
V gene: TRBV11-3
CDR3 DNA: TGTGCCAGCAGCTCAAGTAGCTTGGGGACCGAGCAGTACTTC
CDR3 protein: CASSSSSLGTEQYF

D gene: NA
J gene: TRBJ1-5
clone size: NA
V gene: TRBV5-1
CDR3 DNA: TGCGCCAGCAGCCCGGAAGGTGATAGCAATCAGCCCCAGCATTTT
CDR3 protein: CASSPEGDSNQPQHF

D gene: NA
J gene: TRBJ2-2
clone size: NA
V gene: TRBV28
CDR3 DNA: TGTGCCAGCAGTTTAAGGGGGGGTGGACGGCCAAACACCGGGGAGCTGTTTTTT
CDR3 protein: CASSLRGGGRPNTGELFF

D gene: NA
J gene: TRBJ1-1
clone size: NA
V gene: TRBV9
CDR3 DNA: TGTGCCAGCAGCCGCGCGCAGGGAGAAGCTTTCTTT
CDR3 protein: CASSRAQGEAFF

D gene: TRBD1
J gene: TRBJ2-7
clone size: NA
V gene: TRBV5-4
CDR3 DNA: TGTGCCAGCAGCTTAAACAGGGGTGTCCCCTACGAGCAGTACTTC
CDR3 protein: CASSLNRGVPYEQYF

D gene: TRBD2
J gene: TRBJ2-7
clone size: once
V gene: TRBV19
CDR3 DNA: TGTGCCAGCGGGACTAGCGGGAGTCTGGCCTACGAGCAGTACTTC
CDR3 protein: CASGTSGSLAYEQYF

D gene: NA
J gene: TRBJ1-3
clone size: NA
V gene: TRBV7-2
CDR3 DNA: TGTGCCAGCAGCTTAGTTGGGAGAAACACCATATATTTT
CDR3 protein: CASSLVGRNTIYF

D gene: NA
J gene: TRBJ1-3
clone size: NA
V gene: TRBV29-1
CDR3 DNA: TGCAGCGCCTCCGTCGGGGGTGGAAACACCATATATTTT
CDR3 protein: CSASVGGGNTIYF

D gene: NA
J gene: TRBJ2-7
clone size: NA
V gene: TRBV27
CDR3 DNA: TGTGCCAGCAGTGGGACGCCCGGGTACGAGCAGTACTTC
CDR3 protein: CASSGTPGYEQYF

D gene: NA
J gene: TRBJ1-2
clone size: NA
V gene: TRBV30
CDR3 DNA: TGTGCCGGGGGGATAGACCGCTATGGCTACACCTTC
CDR3 protein: CAGGIDRYGYTF

D gene: NA
J gene: TRBJ2-1
clone size: NA
V gene: TRBV11-2
CDR3 DNA: TGTGCCAGCAGACGCAACCGGGCCCCTAACAATGAGCAGTTCTTC
CDR3 protein: CASRRNRAPNNEQFF